This T cell receptor beta chain was identified in a study of blood T cells in healthy people across ages. Study summary: In model experiments, template switching was able to capture about one barcoded beta molecule for every two T cells that were present.

Sample-barcoded 5' priming and a J-beta primer mix drove a second PCR of about 6 to 12 cycles. Via MiXCR, TCRdb re-called the 5' RACE reads, giving one row per CDR3 protein. The data hold approximately 1,000,000 distinct CDR3 sequences, with less than 50% observed a single time. A note on this clonotype: Its antigen is undetermined.

The CDR3 spans 13 residues. Trimming cost V 4 bases and J 7 bases, with 11 bases left between them. Germline lookup yields CDR1 WNHNN and CDR2 SYGVQD (reference sequence). Regarding the study as a whole: Naive T cell percentage showed a strong correlation with TCR beta diversity.

The chain is built from TRBV10-1 and TRBJ2-1; D is unclear. Sequencing input: blood. The receptor was isolated from a woman aged 55-70 years in good health. The DNA for the CDR3 is TGCGCCAGCAGTGGGCCGTATGGGAATGAGCAGTTCTTC. It codes for CASSGPYGNEQFF.